The 16 T cell receptor beta chains reported below all come from one sample, sequenced in a study of T cells after yellow fever vaccination. Using its own MiXCR run on the 5' RACE reads, TCRdb lists one record per CDR3 protein. Among over 300,000 distinct CDR3 sequences listed, roughly 4.3% were seen once. Material: PBMCs, obtained 5 days after the yellow fever booster vaccination. These receptors were taken from a man aged 18-30 years who received the YFV17D yellow fever vaccine.

Many counts were recorded for this clonotype. This sequence joins TRBV24-1 and TRBJ2-6; the match to TRBD1 covers 8 bases. The CDR3 totals 17 residues. The ends lost 1 base at V and 1 base at J; junction bases unmatched: 2. CDR1 is KGHDR and CDR2 is SFDVKD in the germline V gene. CDR3 in amino acids: CATSDLQGESGANVLTF. The DNA for the CDR3 is TGTGCCACCAGTGATTTACAGGGGGAATCTGGGGCCAACGTCCTGACTTTC.

This clonotype came up many times. The chain has TRBV4-2 and TRBJ2-1, with TRBD2 matching over 12 bases. This CDR3 comprises 16 residues. J gave up 10 bases and V 1 base, and 8 bases lay outside the gene matches. Germline V gene lookup returns CDR1 LGHNA and CDR2 YNFKEQ. The CDR3 region is CASSQAGTSGWLEQFF. For the CDR3, the DNA is TGTGCCAGCAGCCAAGCCGGGACTAGCGGGTGGTTGGAGCAGTTCTTC.

This clonotype came up many times. V gene TRBV7-2 combines with J gene TRBJ1-2; D gene ambiguous. Germline CDR1 reads SGHTA; CDR2 reads FQGNSA. The CDR3 is 14 amino acids. V dropped 4 bases and J dropped 3 bases, with 12 bases sitting between them. CDR3 DNA: TGTGCCAGCAGCTCATATAACTCCCACTATGGCTACACCTTC. Translated: CASSSYNSHYGYTF.

This clonotype occurred many times. This sequence joins TRBV15 and TRBJ2-1, with 9 nucleotides matching TRBD2. V lost 3 bases, J lost 4 bases, and 7 bases stayed unmatched. CDR1 and CDR2 from the germline V gene are LNHNV and YYDKDF (reference sequence). The CDR3 consists of 16 residues. The CDR3 DNA reads TGTGCCACCAGCAGGGGGTTGAGCGGGGGGTACAATGAGCAGTTCTTC. Translating gives CATSRGLSGGYNEQFF.

The chain combines TRBV10-3 with TRBJ2-1; D not resolved. Trimming shortened V by 3 bases and J by 0 bases, and 9 bases separated the two germline ends. CDR1 and CDR2 (germline): ENHRY, SYGVKD. CDR3 length: 15 amino acids. The CDR3 DNA sequence: TGTGCCATCAGTGAACCCCAGAGCTCCTACAATGAGCAGTTCTTC. Protein product: CAISEPQSSYNEQFF.

V and J are TRBV18 and TRBJ2-5; D is unclear. The CDR3 runs to 13 residues. Germline values: CDR1 KGHSH, CDR2 LQKENI. Deletions cut 2 bases from V and 3 bases from J, with 7 bases between. The DNA for the CDR3 is TGTGCCAGCTCACCAAATGGGGAAGAGACCCAGTACTTC. Its protein product is CASSPNGEETQYF. The full variable domain, its missing parts supplied by reference TRBV18 and TRBJ2-5, is NAGVMQNPRHLVRRRGQEARLRCSPMKGHSHVYWYRQLPEEGLKFMVYLQKENIIDESGMPKERFSAEFPKEGPSILRIQQVVRGDSAAYFCASSPNGEETQYFGPGTRLLVL.

This clonotype was seen many times. The chain carries TRBV5-1 and TRBJ2-5; D not certain. The CDR3 is 13 amino acids. V was clipped by 1 base and J by 2 bases, with 6 bases between them. Germline loops: CDR1 SGHRS, CDR2 YFSETQ. This chain's CDR3 is CASSLSAQETQYF. CDR3 nucleotides: TGCGCCAGCAGCTTGTCGGCACAAGAGACCCAGTACTTC.

This chain uses TRBV7-6 with TRBJ1-5; 8 bases are shared with TRBD1. This CDR3 comprises 17 residues. CDR1 and CDR2 from the germline V gene are SGHVS and FNYEAQ. J was trimmed by 2 bases and V by 1 base; bases with no gene match: 7. The CDR3 DNA follows: TGTGCCAGCAGCTTAGGCTCCCAGGGGGCTGGCAATCAGCCCCAGCATTTT. This codes for CASSLGSQGAGNQPQHF.

The chain carries TRBV20-1 and TRBJ2-3, with D perhaps TRBD1 or TRBD2 (6 bases each). The CDR3 length is 15 residues. Looked up from germline, CDR1 is DFQATT and CDR2 is SNEGSKA (reference sequence). V was cut by 5 bases and J by 3 bases, with 18 bases left in between. The CDR3 nucleotides read TGCAGTGCTTGTAGGGTAGGGGGGAGGACAGATACGCAGTATTTT. It codes for CSACRVGGRTDTQYF.

The chain carries TRBV11-1 and TRBJ2-7; TRBD2 aligns across 7 bases. V was pared by 4 bases and J by 0 bases, with 6 bases of the junction left unmatched. CDR3 length: 15 residues. The germline V gene has CDR1 SGHAT and CDR2 FQDESV (reference sequence). CDR3 residues: CASSSHGGSSYEQYF. Written as DNA, the CDR3 is TGTGCCAGCAGCTCCCACGGGGGGAGCTCCTACGAGCAGTACTTC.

The gene calls are TRBV5-1 and TRBJ1-1; possible D gene TRBD1, 6 bases. This CDR3 spans 15 amino acids. Deletions cut 4 bases from V and 3 bases from J, with 16 bases between. The germline V gene encodes CDR1 SGHRS and CDR2 YFSETQ. Here the CDR3 DNA reads TGCGCCAGCAGCACCTGGGACAACCTAGACACTGAAGCTTTCTTT. Protein: CASSTWDNLDTEAFF.

In this sample, this clonotype turned up a few times. This chain joins TRBV5-1 and TRBJ2-1; unclear D gene. Trimming left V 2 bases short and J 4 bases short, with 7 bases between. The germline V gene encodes CDR1 SGHRS and CDR2 YFSETQ. The CDR3 spans 13 residues. In nucleotides, the CDR3 is TGCGCCAGCAGCTTTGGGTCTTACAATGAGCAGTTCTTC. Its protein product is CASSFGSYNEQFF.

This clonotype was recorded many times. The CDR3 spells CASSYSGSTDTQYF. The CDR3 nucleotides are TGTGCCAGCAGTTATAGCGGAAGCACAGATACGCAGTATTTT. The V call is TRBV12-3 or TRBV12-4, the J call TRBJ2-3, with a possible D match to TRBD2 (6 bases). V shed 4 bases and J shed 0 bases, with 8 bases lying between them. This CDR3 has 14 residues.

This chain connects TRBV12-3 or TRBV12-4 to TRBJ2-2, with 7 bases that match TRBD1. V gave up 2 bases and J gave up 4 bases; unmatched junction bases: 4. The CDR3 runs 15 residues. The CDR3 DNA reads TGTGCCAGCAGTTTAAGGGGGCCACCCACCGGGGAGCTGTTTTTT. Its translation: CASSLRGPPTGELFF.

This clonotype was found many times. The DNA of the CDR3 is TGTGCCAGCAGCAAAGGGGGGGGCCCTGAAGCTTTCTTT. Translation gives CASSKGGGPEAFF. This chain joins TRBV9 and TRBJ1-1; perhaps TRBD1 as D (6 bases). The CDR3 is 13 amino acids. Trimming removed 4 bases from V and 6 bases from J, with 13 bases in between. Germline assignment: CDR1 SGDLS and CDR2 YYNGEE.

This chain connects TRBV6-1 to TRBJ2-5; TRBD2 aligns across 7 bases. J lost 5 bases, V lost 4 bases, and 10 bases had no gene match. Germline lookup yields CDR1 MNHNS and CDR2 SASEGT. CDR3 length: 15 amino acids. In DNA form, the CDR3 reads TGTGCCAGCAGTGCTGCCCGACTAGCCTGGGAGACCCAGTACTTC. It yields the protein CASSAARLAWETQYF.